A selection of T cell receptor beta chains follows, all from one sample in a study of graft-versus-host responses after intestinal transplantation. Only in-frame clones appear in the TCRdb table, and some are missing; sequencing was by immunoSEQ multiplex PCR. Of more than 80,000 clones in the sample, 80% to 85% were seen once. Their antigens are not known. This sample comprised unstimulated CD8+ T cells sorted from spleen or lymph node cells, obtained before intestinal transplant. These receptors all come from a human donor who received an intestinal transplant. The CDR3 runs from the conserved cysteine through the conserved F or W. The order of the fields is clone size, D gene, V gene, J gene, CDR3 DNA, CDR3 protein. D genes are given only for firm matches. Clone size is stated in some rows and not others, as once, few, many or a class when expanded.

clone_size: .; d_call: TRBD2; v_call: TRBV29-1; j_call: TRBJ2-7; cdr3_nt: TGCAGCGTGAGCGGGGGAAGCTCCTACGAGCAGTACTTC; cdr3_aa: CSVSGGSSYEQYF
clone_size: .; d_call: .; v_call: TRBV11-2; j_call: TRBJ2-7; cdr3_nt: TGTGCCAGCAGCTTCCCAAGATCCTACGAGCAGTACTTC; cdr3_aa: CASSFPRSYEQYF
clone_size: once; d_call: .; v_call: TRBV11-3; j_call: TRBJ2-7; cdr3_nt: TGTGCCAGCAGCTTTAGGCAGGGGATCGACGAGCAGTACTTC; cdr3_aa: CASSFRQGIDEQYF
clone_size: .; d_call: TRBD1; v_call: TRBV6-5; j_call: TRBJ1-3; cdr3_nt: TGTGCCAGCAGTCTAGGACAGGGGGACATATATTTT; cdr3_aa: CASSLGQGDIYF
clone_size: few; d_call: .; v_call: TRBV6-5; j_call: TRBJ1-1; cdr3_nt: TGTGCCAGCGCGCGGACTGCCACTGAAGCTTTCTTT; cdr3_aa: CASARTATEAFF
clone_size: .; d_call: .; v_call: TRBV5-8; j_call: TRBJ2-2; cdr3_nt: TGTGCCAGGAGACGGGACATAGGGGACGCCGGGGAGCTGTTTTTT; cdr3_aa: CARRRDIGDAGELFF
clone_size: .; d_call: .; v_call: TRBV27; j_call: TRBJ2-1; cdr3_nt: TGTGCCAGCAGTTTACAAAACTCCTACAATGAGCAGTTCTTC; cdr3_aa: CASSLQNSYNEQFF
clone_size: .; d_call: .; v_call: TRBV5-1; j_call: TRBJ1-1; cdr3_nt: TGCGCCAGCAGCTTGGAGGGATTTACTGAAGCTTTCTTT; cdr3_aa: CASSLEGFTEAFF
clone_size: .; d_call: TRBD1; v_call: TRBV9; j_call: TRBJ2-5; cdr3_nt: TGTGCCAGCAGCGGGACAGGGATAGGGACCCAGTACTTC; cdr3_aa: CASSGTGIGTQYF
clone_size: .; d_call: TRBD2; v_call: TRBV7-6; j_call: TRBJ2-2; cdr3_nt: TGTGCCAGCAGCCGGGCCCTCGGGGGGGGCACCGGGGAGCTGTTTTTT; cdr3_aa: CASSRALGGGTGELFF
clone_size: .; d_call: .; v_call: TRBV27; j_call: TRBJ2-7; cdr3_nt: TGTGCCAGCAGTTTAGGCAACGGGCCCTACGAGCAGTACTTC; cdr3_aa: CASSLGNGPYEQYF
clone_size: .; d_call: TRBD2; v_call: TRBV9; j_call: TRBJ2-2; cdr3_nt: TGTGCCAGCAGCCCCCTAGCGGGGGGGCTTTACGGGGAGCTGTTTTTT; cdr3_aa: CASSPLAGGLYGELFF
clone_size: .; d_call: .; v_call: TRBV6-5; j_call: TRBJ2-7; cdr3_nt: TGTACCAGCAGTTACTCTACGGTACCCTACGAGCAGTACTTC; cdr3_aa: CTSSYSTVPYEQYF
clone_size: .; d_call: TRBD1; v_call: TRBV5-4; j_call: TRBJ2-7; cdr3_nt: TGTGCCAGCAGCTTGGGGGACAGGGCTTACGAGCAGTACTTC; cdr3_aa: CASSLGDRAYEQYF
clone_size: .; d_call: .; v_call: TRBV2; j_call: TRBJ2-5; cdr3_nt: TGTGCCAGCAGTGAAGTACCCAGGGGCCAAGAGACCCAGTACTTC; cdr3_aa: CASSEVPRGQETQYF
clone_size: .; d_call: .; v_call: TRBV7-3; j_call: TRBJ2-1; cdr3_nt: TGTGCCAGCAGCTTGGGCGGGTCTCACAATGAGCAGTTCTTC; cdr3_aa: CASSLGGSHNEQFF
clone_size: .; d_call: TRBD2; v_call: TRBV6-1; j_call: TRBJ2-3; cdr3_nt: TGTGCCAGCAGCCCACTAGCGGGAGAGACAGATACGCAGTATTTT; cdr3_aa: CASSPLAGETDTQYF
clone_size: .; d_call: .; v_call: TRBV27; j_call: TRBJ1-5; cdr3_nt: TGTGCCAGCAGTTTCCACGGGAATCAGCCCCAGCATTTT; cdr3_aa: CASSFHGNQPQHF
clone_size: .; d_call: TRBD2; v_call: TRBV4-1; j_call: TRBJ2-7; cdr3_nt: TGCGCCAGCAGCCAAGAGGGGGGTAGCGGGAGCTCCTACGAGCAGTACTTC; cdr3_aa: CASSQEGGSGSSYEQYF
clone_size: once; d_call: .; v_call: TRBV18; j_call: TRBJ1-5; cdr3_nt: TGTGCCAGCTCACCACCCCCCAGGCGGACCCAGCCCCAGCATTTT; cdr3_aa: CASSPPPRRTQPQHF
clone_size: once; d_call: TRBD2; v_call: TRBV11-3; j_call: TRBJ2-5; cdr3_nt: TGTGCCAGCAGTTATGAAATAGCGGGAGGTCCGGGGGAGACCCAGTACTTC; cdr3_aa: CASSYEIAGGPGETQYF
clone_size: .; d_call: TRBD2; v_call: TRBV28; j_call: TRBJ2-1; cdr3_nt: TGTGCCAGCAGTCTCCTAGGACTAGCGGGGTTCCATCCAAGCTCCTACAATGAGCAGTTCTTC; cdr3_aa: CASSLLGLAGFHPSSYNEQFF
clone_size: .; d_call: TRBD2; v_call: TRBV4-1; j_call: TRBJ2-1; cdr3_nt: TGCGCCAGCAGCCAAGATCCTCTAGCGGGAGGATACAATGAGCAGTTCTTC; cdr3_aa: CASSQDPLAGGYNEQFF
clone_size: .; d_call: .; v_call: TRBV2; j_call: TRBJ2-7; cdr3_nt: TGTGCCAGCAGTGAAGTGGTTTGGGACGGGATGTCCTACGAGCAGTACTTC; cdr3_aa: CASSEVVWDGMSYEQYF
clone_size: once; d_call: TRBD2; v_call: TRBV10-3; j_call: TRBJ2-3; cdr3_nt: TGTGCCATCAGTCCGACCGGGGGGGCTAGCACAGATACGCAGTATTTT; cdr3_aa: CAISPTGGASTDTQYF
clone_size: .; d_call: .; v_call: TRBV11-2; j_call: TRBJ2-7; cdr3_nt: TGTGCCAGCAGCTTGGACTCCCACGAGCAGTACTTC; cdr3_aa: CASSLDSHEQYF
clone_size: .; d_call: .; v_call: TRBV7-9; j_call: TRBJ1-2; cdr3_nt: TGTGCCAGCAGCTTAGCAGGGGGGATTGACTACACCTTC; cdr3_aa: CASSLAGGIDYTF
clone_size: .; d_call: TRBD1; v_call: TRBV28; j_call: TRBJ2-3; cdr3_nt: TGTGCCAGCAGTTTGACAGGGGCTGGAGATACGCAGTATTTT; cdr3_aa: CASSLTGAGDTQYF